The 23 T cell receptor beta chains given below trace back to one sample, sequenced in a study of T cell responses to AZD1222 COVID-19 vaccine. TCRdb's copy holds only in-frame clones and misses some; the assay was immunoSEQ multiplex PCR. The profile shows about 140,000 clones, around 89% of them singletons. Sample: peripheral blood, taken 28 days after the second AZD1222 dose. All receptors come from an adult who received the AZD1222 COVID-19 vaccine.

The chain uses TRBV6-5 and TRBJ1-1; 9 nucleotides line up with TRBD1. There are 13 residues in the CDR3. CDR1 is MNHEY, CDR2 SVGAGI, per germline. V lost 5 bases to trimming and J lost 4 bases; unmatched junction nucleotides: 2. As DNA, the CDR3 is TGTGCCAGCAGTCGGACAGGGGCCACTGAAGCTTTCTTT. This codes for CASSRTGATEAFF.

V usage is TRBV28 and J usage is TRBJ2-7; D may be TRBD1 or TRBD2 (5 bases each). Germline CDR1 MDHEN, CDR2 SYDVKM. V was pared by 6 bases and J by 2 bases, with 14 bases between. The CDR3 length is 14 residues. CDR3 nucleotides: TGTGCCAGCAGGGTCCGGGGACCTACCTACGAGCAGTACTTC. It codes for CASRVRGPTYEQYF.

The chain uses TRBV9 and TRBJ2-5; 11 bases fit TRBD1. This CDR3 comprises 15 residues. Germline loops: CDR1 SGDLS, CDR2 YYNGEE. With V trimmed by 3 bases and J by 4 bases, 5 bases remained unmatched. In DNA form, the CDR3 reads TGTGCCAGCAGCGAGGACAGGGGGCGCGTAGAGACCCAGTACTTC. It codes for CASSEDRGRVETQYF.

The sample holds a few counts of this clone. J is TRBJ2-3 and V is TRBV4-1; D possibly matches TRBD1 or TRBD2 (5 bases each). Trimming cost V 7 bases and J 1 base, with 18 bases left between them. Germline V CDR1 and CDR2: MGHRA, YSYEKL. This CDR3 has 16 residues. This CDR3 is CASMQVLGAGTDTQYF. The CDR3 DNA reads TGCGCCAGCATGCAAGTTCTCGGGGCGGGCACAGATACGCAGTATTTT.

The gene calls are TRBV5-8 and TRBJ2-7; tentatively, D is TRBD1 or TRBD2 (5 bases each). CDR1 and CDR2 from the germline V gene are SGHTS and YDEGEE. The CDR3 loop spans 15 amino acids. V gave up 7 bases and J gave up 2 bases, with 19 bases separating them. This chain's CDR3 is CASSSQGRLTYEQYF. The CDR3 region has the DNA TGTGCCAGCTCGTCTCAGGGCAGACTAACCTACGAGCAGTACTTC. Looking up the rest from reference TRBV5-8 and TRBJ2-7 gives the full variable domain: EAGVTQSPTHLIKTRGQQATLRCSPISGHTSVYWYQQALGLGLQFLLWYDEGEERNRGNFPPRFSGRQFPNYSSELNVNALELEDSALYLCASSSQGRLTYEQYFGPGTRLTVT.

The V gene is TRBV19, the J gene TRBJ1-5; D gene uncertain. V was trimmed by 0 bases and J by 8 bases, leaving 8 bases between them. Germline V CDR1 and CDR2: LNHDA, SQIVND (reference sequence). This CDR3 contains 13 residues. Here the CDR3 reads CASSIEAGKPQHF. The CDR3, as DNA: TGTGCCAGTAGTATAGAGGCCGGAAAGCCCCAGCATTTT.

CDR3 bases: TGTGCCACCAGCAGCCCGGGACAGGGGGCTAGGGGCTATGGCTACACCTTC. Residues: CATSSPGQGARGYGYTF. The chain combines TRBV15 with TRBJ1-2; 12 nucleotides align to TRBD1. The V gene end was trimmed by 3 bases and the J gene end by 4 bases; junction bases not matched to a gene: 9. Germline assignment: CDR1 LNHNV and CDR2 YYDKDF (reference sequence). This CDR3 region has 17 residues.

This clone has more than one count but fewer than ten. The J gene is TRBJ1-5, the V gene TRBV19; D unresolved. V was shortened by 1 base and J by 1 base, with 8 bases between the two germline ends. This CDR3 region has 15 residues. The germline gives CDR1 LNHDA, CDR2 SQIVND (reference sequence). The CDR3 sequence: CASSIAGGSNQPQHF. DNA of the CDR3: TGTGCCAGTAGTATAGCTGGAGGAAGCAATCAGCCCCAGCATTTT.

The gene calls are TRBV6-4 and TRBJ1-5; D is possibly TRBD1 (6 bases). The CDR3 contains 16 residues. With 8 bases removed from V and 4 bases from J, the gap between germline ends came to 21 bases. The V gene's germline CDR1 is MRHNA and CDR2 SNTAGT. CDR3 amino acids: CASWGAKTGGNQPQHF. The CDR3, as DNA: TGTGCCAGCTGGGGTGCTAAGACAGGTGGAAATCAGCCCCAGCATTTT.

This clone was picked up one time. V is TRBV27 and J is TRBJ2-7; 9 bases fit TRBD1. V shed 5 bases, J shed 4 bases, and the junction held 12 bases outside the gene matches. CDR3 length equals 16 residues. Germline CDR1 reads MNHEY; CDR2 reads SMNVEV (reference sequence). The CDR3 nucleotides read TGTGCCAGCAGTACCCCACCGGGACAGGGATTTTACGAGCAGTACTTC. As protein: CASSTPPGQGFYEQYF.

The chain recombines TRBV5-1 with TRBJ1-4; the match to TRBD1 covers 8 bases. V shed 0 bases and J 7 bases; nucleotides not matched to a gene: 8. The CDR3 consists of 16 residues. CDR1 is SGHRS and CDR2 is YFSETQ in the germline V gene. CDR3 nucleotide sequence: TGCGCCAGCAGCTTGGGACAGGGGCTTCGGGGTGAAAAACTGTTTTTT. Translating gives CASSLGQGLRGEKLFF.

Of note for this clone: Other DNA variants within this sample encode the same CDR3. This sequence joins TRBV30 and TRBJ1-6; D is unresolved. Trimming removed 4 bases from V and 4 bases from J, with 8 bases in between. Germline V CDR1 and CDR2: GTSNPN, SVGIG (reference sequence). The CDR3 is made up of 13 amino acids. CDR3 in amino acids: CAWTGSYNSPLHF. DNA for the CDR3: TGTGCCTGGACCGGAAGTTATAATTCACCCCTCCACTTT. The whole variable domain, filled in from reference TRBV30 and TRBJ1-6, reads SQTIHQWPATLVQPVGSPLSLECTVEGTSNPNLYWYRQAAGRGLQLLFYSVGIGQISSEVPQNLSASRPQDRQFILSSKKLLLSDSGFYLCAWTGSYNSPLHFGNGTRLTVT.

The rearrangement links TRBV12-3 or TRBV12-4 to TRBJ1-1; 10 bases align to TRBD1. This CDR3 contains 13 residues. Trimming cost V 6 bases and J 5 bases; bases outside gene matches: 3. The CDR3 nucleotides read TGTGCCAGCAGCCAGGGACAGGGGACTGAAGCTTTCTTT. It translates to CASSQGQGTEAFF.

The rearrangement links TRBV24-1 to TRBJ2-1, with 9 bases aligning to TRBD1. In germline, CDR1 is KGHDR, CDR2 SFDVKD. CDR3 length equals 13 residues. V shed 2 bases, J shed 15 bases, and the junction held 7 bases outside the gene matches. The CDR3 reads CATSDSRTGVPFF. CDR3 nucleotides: TGTGCCACCAGTGATTCCCGGACAGGGGTACCGTTCTTC.

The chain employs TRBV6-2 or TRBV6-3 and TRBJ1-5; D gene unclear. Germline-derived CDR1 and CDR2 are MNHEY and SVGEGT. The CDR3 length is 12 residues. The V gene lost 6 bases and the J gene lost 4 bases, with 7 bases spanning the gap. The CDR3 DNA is TGTGCCAGCAGCCTCCCTAATCAGCCCCAGCATTTT. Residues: CASSLPNQPQHF.

Written as DNA, the CDR3 is TGTGCCAGCAGCTCAGGGGGAACTGAAGCTTTCTTT. It specifies CASSSGGTEAFF. The chain uses TRBV7-9 and TRBJ1-1; TRBD1 aligns across 7 bases. V shed 4 bases, J shed 5 bases, and the junction held 1 base outside the gene matches. This CDR3 contains 12 residues. In germline, CDR1 is SEHNR, CDR2 FQNEAQ (reference sequence).

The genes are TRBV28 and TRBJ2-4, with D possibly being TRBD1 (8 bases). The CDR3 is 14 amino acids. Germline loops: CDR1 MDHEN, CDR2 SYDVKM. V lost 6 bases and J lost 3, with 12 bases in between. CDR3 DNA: TGTGCCAGCAGAACAGGGGGGGACAAAAACATTCAGTACTTC. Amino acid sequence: CASRTGGDKNIQYF.

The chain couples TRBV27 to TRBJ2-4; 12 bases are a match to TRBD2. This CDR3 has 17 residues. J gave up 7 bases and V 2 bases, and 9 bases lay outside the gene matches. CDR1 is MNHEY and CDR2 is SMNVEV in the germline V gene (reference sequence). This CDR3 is CASSLGSSGGVGNIQYF. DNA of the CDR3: TGTGCCAGCAGTTTAGGGTCTAGCGGGGGGGTAGGGAACATTCAGTACTTC.

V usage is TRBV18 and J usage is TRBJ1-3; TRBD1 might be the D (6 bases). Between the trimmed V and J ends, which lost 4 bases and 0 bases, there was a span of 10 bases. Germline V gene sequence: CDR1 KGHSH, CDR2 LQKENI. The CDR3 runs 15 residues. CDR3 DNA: TGTGCCAGCTCACTCAGGGACATCTCTGGAAACACCATATATTTT. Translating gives CASSLRDISGNTIYF.

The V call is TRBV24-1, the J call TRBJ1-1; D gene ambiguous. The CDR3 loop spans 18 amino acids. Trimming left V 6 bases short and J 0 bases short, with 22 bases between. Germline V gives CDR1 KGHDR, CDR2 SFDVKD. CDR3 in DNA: TGTGCCACCAGTCCTGACTGGGGATACGGCCCCATGAACACTGAAGCTTTCTTT. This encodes CATSPDWGYGPMNTEAFF.

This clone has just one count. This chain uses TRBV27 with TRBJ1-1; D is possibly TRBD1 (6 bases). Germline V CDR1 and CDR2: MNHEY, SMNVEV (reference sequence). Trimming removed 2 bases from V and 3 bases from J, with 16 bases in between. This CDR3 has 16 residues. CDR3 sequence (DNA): TGTGCCAGCAGTTTAAGGGGGACCCCGGGGGACACTGAAGCTTTCTTT. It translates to CASSLRGTPGDTEAFF.

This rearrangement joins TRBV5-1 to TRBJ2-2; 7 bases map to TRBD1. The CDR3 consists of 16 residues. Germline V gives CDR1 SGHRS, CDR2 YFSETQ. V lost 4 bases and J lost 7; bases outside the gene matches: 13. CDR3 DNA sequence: TGCGCCAGCAGCCTTCCTACGACAGGGAGAGGCGGGGAGCTGTTTTTT. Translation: CASSLPTTGRGGELFF.

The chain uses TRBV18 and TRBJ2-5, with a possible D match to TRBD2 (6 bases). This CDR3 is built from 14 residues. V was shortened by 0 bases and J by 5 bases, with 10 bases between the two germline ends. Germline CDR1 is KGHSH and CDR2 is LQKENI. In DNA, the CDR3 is TGTGCCAGCTCACCACCGACTAGGAGGGAGACCCAGTACTTC. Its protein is CASSPPTRRETQYF.